The 21 T cell receptor beta chains listed next were all sequenced from one sample in a study of T cells in Graves' hyperthyroidism and ophthalmopathy. TCR beta CDR3 regions were amplified from RNA transcripts. An initial round of RT-PCR targeting the TCR CDR3 relied on the HTBI primer set. MiXCR, applied by TCRdb to the multiplex PCR reads, yields one record per CDR3 protein. The repertoire consists of hundreds of thousands of distinct CDR3 sequences, with around a quarter occurring once and the leading ten covering 11%. The sample comprised blood. Receptors were obtained from a woman in her twenties or thirties with Graves' ophthalmopathy.

Only one count was recorded for this clonotype. The CDR3 region is CASSYSDRVIEAFF. CDR3 in DNA: TGTGCCAGCAGTTACTCGGACAGGGTTATTGAAGCTTTCTTT. The V gene is TRBV6-5, the J gene TRBJ1-1; TRBD1 matches 8 bases. The CDR3 is made up of 14 amino acids. After removal of 0 bases from V and 7 bases from J, the junction contained 4 bases not matched to a gene. CDR1 and CDR2 from the germline V gene are MNHEY and SVGAGI.

This clonotype was counted only a few times. V is TRBV7-3 and J is TRBJ2-6; D gene uncertain. This CDR3 is 18 amino acids long. The germline V gene encodes CDR1 SGHTA and CDR2 FQGTGA. V dropped 1 base and J dropped 2 bases, with 15 bases sitting between them. The CDR3 region has the DNA TGTGCCAGCAGCTTAATTTCCCCGCCCCCCACTGGGGCCAACGTCCTGACTTTC. The encoded protein is CASSLISPPPTGANVLTF.

V and J are TRBV12-3 or TRBV12-4 and TRBJ2-3; D possibly corresponds to TRBD1 (5 bases). V lost 8 bases to trimming and J lost 5 bases, with 20 bases between them. The CDR3 has 15 amino acids. CDR3 DNA sequence: TGTGCCAGCTCACCTCTCCCAGGGAAGGAAGATACGCAGTATTTT. Protein sequence: CASSPLPGKEDTQYF.

The table lists this clonotype with many counts. This chain links TRBV12-3 or TRBV12-4 with TRBJ1-5; possibly TRBD1 for D (5 bases). The CDR3 runs 15 residues. The ends were cut back, 1 base at V and 8 bases at J, with 15 bases in the middle. CDR3 protein: CASSLGQGDAEPQHF. CDR3 DNA sequence: TGTGCCAGCAGTTTAGGGCAGGGAGACGCGGAGCCCCAGCATTTT.

This clonotype showed up just a few times. The chain recombines TRBV19 with TRBJ1-2, with TRBD1 matching 7 bases. Trimming removed 6 bases from V and 3 bases from J; junction bases left unmatched: 10. Germline lookup yields CDR1 LNHDA and CDR2 SQIVND (reference sequence). This CDR3 is 15 amino acids long. CDR3 bases: TGTGCCAGTAGACCATCGGGGCAGGGGGACTATGGCTACACCTTC. This translates into CASRPSGQGDYGYTF.

This clonotype has a handful of counts. The rearrangement joins TRBV4-1 to TRBJ2-7; D is perhaps TRBD1 or TRBD2 (5 bases each). Germline CDR1 reads MGHRA; CDR2 reads YSYEKL. The CDR3 is 13 residues long. V lost 3 bases and J 0 bases, leaving 6 bases between the germline ends. The CDR3 DNA is TGCGCCAGCAGCCATGGGGGCTCCTACGAGCAGTACTTC. This codes for CASSHGGSYEQYF.

In this sample, this clonotype turned up many times. The V gene is TRBV28, the J gene TRBJ1-3; D remains unclear. Germline-derived CDR1 and CDR2 are MDHEN and SYDVKM. This CDR3 region has 15 residues. V lost 6 bases and J 0 bases, leaving 12 bases between the germline ends. CDR3 nucleotides: TGTGCCAGCAGCCCGCGGATCCTCTCTGGAAACACCATATATTTT. Translation: CASSPRILSGNTIYF.

This clonotype was seen repeatedly, ten times or more. This sequence joins TRBV5-1 and TRBJ1-1; 9 bases are a match to TRBD1. V lost 4 bases to trimming and J lost 9 bases; unmatched junction nucleotides: 4. This CDR3 spans 12 amino acids. Germline CDR1 reads SGHRS; CDR2 reads YFSETQ. CDR3 loop: CASSQGTGKAFF. The CDR3 coding sequence is TGCGCCAGCAGCCAGGGGACAGGGAAAGCTTTCTTT. The full variable domain, in which reference TRBV5-1 and TRBJ1-1 provide the parts outside the CDR3, is KAGVTQTPRYLIKTRGQQVTLSCSPISGHRSVSWYQQTPGQGLQFLFEYFSETQRNKGNFPGRFSGRQFSNSRSEMNVSTLELGDSALYLCASSQGTGKAFFGQGTRLTVV.

This clonotype was seen more than once but under ten times. This sequence joins TRBV5-1 and TRBJ1-1; D may be TRBD1 (6 bases). V dropped 2 bases and J dropped 1 base, with 9 bases sitting between them. This CDR3 contains 14 residues. Looked up from germline, CDR1 is SGHRS and CDR2 is YFSETQ. CDR3: CASSFAGANTEAFF. Written as DNA, the CDR3 is TGCGCCAGCAGCTTTGCAGGGGCGAACACTGAAGCTTTCTTT.

The sample holds one count of this clonotype. The chain couples TRBV6-1 to TRBJ1-1, with D unresolved. Germline-derived CDR1 and CDR2 are MNHNS and SASEGT. The ends were cut back, 2 bases at V and 1 base at J, with 8 bases in the middle. The length of the CDR3 is 14 residues. The CDR3 bases are TGTGCCAGCAGTGAATACGGCCCGAACACTGAAGCTTTCTTT. Translation gives CASSEYGPNTEAFF.

This clonotype was observed a few times. V is TRBV12-5 and J is TRBJ1-3, with D tentatively TRBD1 (5 bases). V was trimmed by 3 bases and J by 2 bases, leaving 14 bases between them. This CDR3 comprises 16 residues. CDR1 is LGHNT, CDR2 FRNRAP, per germline. The CDR3 sequence is CASGLGAFLTGNTIYF. The CDR3 coding sequence is TGTGCTAGTGGTTTAGGGGCCTTTCTTACTGGAAACACCATATATTTT.

In regard to this clonotype: This sequence may be a read error, since a much larger clone differs from it by one base. The chain joins TRBV5-1 to TRBJ1-1; D ambiguous. The CDR3 covers 13 residues. Germline V gene data show CDR1 as SGHRS and CDR2 as YFSETQ. In DNA form, the CDR3 reads TGCGTCAGCAGCCCAGATGCGGGGACTGAAGCTTTCTTT. Protein: CVSSPDAGTEAFF.

Many counts were recorded for this clonotype. The chain couples TRBV27 to TRBJ1-1; no clear D. Germline V gives CDR1 MNHEY, CDR2 SMNVEV (reference sequence). CDR3 length: 15 amino acids. Trimming stripped 4 bases from V and 5 bases from J, with 17 bases between. CDR3 loop: CASSSGGEEGTEAFF. The DNA of the CDR3 is TGTGCCAGCAGTTCCGGCGGGGAAGAAGGGACTGAAGCTTTCTTT.

The table lists this clonotype with many counts. The gene calls are TRBV6-2 or TRBV6-3 and TRBJ1-1; D gene uncertain. The germline CDR1 and CDR2 sequences are MNHEY and SVGEGT. This CDR3 has 14 amino acids. Trimming left V 5 bases short and J 3 bases short, with 13 bases between. CDR3 sequence: CASSPQQRYTEAFF. CDR3 nucleotide sequence: TGTGCCAGCAGTCCCCAACAGAGGTACACTGAAGCTTTCTTT.

This clonotype was found a few times. The rearrangement uses TRBV28 and TRBJ2-7, with D perhaps matching TRBD1 (5 bases). The V end lost 6 bases, the J end lost 0 bases, and 12 bases lay between the germline ends. CDR1 is MDHEN and CDR2 is SYDVKM in the germline V gene. The CDR3 has 14 residues. CDR3 in amino acids: CASRDNSYSYEQYF. The CDR3 DNA reads TGTGCCAGCAGGGACAACTCCTACTCCTACGAGCAGTACTTC.

The rearrangement uses TRBV7-9 and TRBJ1-1; D is unresolved. Germline CDR1 reads SEHNR; CDR2 reads FQNEAQ (reference sequence). This CDR3 has 14 residues. The V and J ends lost 3 bases and 1 base respectively, with 9 bases between them. CDR3 residues: CASSFLQENTEAFF. The DNA of the CDR3 is TGTGCCAGCAGCTTTCTCCAGGAGAACACTGAAGCTTTCTTT.

At least ten counts were recorded for this clonotype. V gene TRBV13 combines with J gene TRBJ2-7; perhaps D is TRBD1 or TRBD2 (5 bases each). Germline values: CDR1 PRHDT, CDR2 FYEKMQ (reference sequence). V was shortened by 5 bases and J by 0 bases, with 11 bases between the two germline ends. This CDR3 is 14 amino acids long. As DNA, the CDR3 is TGTGCCAGCAGCGTGTGGGACCGCTCCTACGAGCAGTACTTC. It codes for CASSVWDRSYEQYF.

This chain joins TRBV6-2 or TRBV6-3 and TRBJ2-7, with 13 bases aligning to TRBD2. The CDR3 extends over 13 amino acids. Unmatched junction bases numbered 2, after V lost 5 bases and J lost 7 bases. Germline CDR1 MNHEY, CDR2 SVGEGT. CDR3 region: CASSTGLAGEQYF. As DNA, the CDR3 is TGTGCCAGCAGTACGGGACTAGCGGGGGAGCAGTACTTC.

Ten or more counts support this clonotype. One end of the junction does not line up with germline, which may come from a read error. This CDR3 is CASSLDGGTEAFF. In DNA, the CDR3 is TGTGCCAGCAGCTTGGATGGAGGCACTGAAGCTTTCTTT. The chain has TRBV5-1 and TRBJ1-1; no reliable D call. The CDR3 totals 13 residues. The germline V gene encodes CDR1 SGHRS and CDR2 YFSETQ.

This clonotype was seen many times. This rearrangement joins TRBV9 to TRBJ2-7; D unclear. CDR3 length equals 14 residues. Germline V gene sequence: CDR1 SGDLS, CDR2 YYNGEE. Trimming removed 3 bases from V and 5 bases from J, with 15 bases in between. CDR3 nucleotide sequence: TGTGCCAGCAGCGAGGGAACTCGAAGGCACGAGCAGTACTTC. Protein sequence: CASSEGTRRHEQYF.

This clonotype was detected ten times or more. The rearrangement joins TRBV28 to TRBJ1-5; 8 bases map to TRBD1. The CDR3 runs to 14 residues. Germline-derived CDR1 and CDR2 are MDHEN and SYDVKM. V shed 11 bases, J shed 4 bases, and the junction held 10 bases outside the gene matches. The CDR3 sequence is CASTTGQVNQPQHF. The CDR3, as DNA: TGTGCCTCCACAACGGGACAGGTTAATCAGCCCCAGCATTTT.